The T cell receptor beta chain described here comes from a study of blood T cells in healthy people across ages. This clonotype was seen a few times. Extraction of total RNA produced a minimum of 5 micrograms from each sample. Sample-barcoded 5' priming and a J-beta primer mix drove a second PCR of roughly 7 to 11 cycles. TCRdb re-called the 5' RACE reads with MiXCR, one entry per CDR3 protein. The top ten hold more than 20% of the sample, which has some 700,000 distinct CDR3 sequences, roughly 43% seen once. Trimming left V 1 base short and J 2 bases short, with 6 bases between. This CDR3 is 13 amino acids long. Germline CDR1 reads SEHNR; CDR2 reads FQNEAQ (reference sequence).

The receptor was derived from a woman in her sixties in good health. The sample consisted of blood. The rearrangement uses TRBV7-9 and TRBJ2-7; D may be TRBD2 (5 bases). CDR3 coding DNA: TGTGCCAGCAGCTTAGAACTAGCCTACGAGCAGTACTTC. This translates into CASSLELAYEQYF.